Sequencing of this T cell receptor beta chain was carried out in a study of cytomegalovirus exposure and HLA in healthy donors. The CDR3 sequence is 14 residues long. CDR1 SEHNR and CDR2 FQNEAQ come from the germline V gene (reference sequence). V was pared by 5 bases and J by 4 bases, with 7 bases of the junction left unmatched. About this clone itself: Its antigen is unidentified.

Study-wide points: In a later analysis, across HLA loci, associated TCR counts were highest for DRB1, lowest for HLA-C.

Both 60 Vbeta primers and 13 Jbeta primers went into the PCR. Per the original data handling: About 9.9 million shared chains were among approximately 87 million unique TCR beta chains counted in a later analysis. Assay: immunoSEQ multiplex PCR; the TCRdb copy retains only in-frame clones and omits some. V and J calls and clone size are given by that table; D and trimming were obtained from the DNA. Its clone listing holds over 100,000 clones. This sequence joins TRBV7-9 and TRBJ2-5; 7 bases line up with TRBD1. The TCR was taken from a man aged 40-49 years in good health and CMV-seropositive. Sequenced sample: PBMCs. The CDR3 here is CASSPTGRGETQYF. The CDR3 DNA follows: TGTGCCAGCAGCCCGACAGGGCGTGGAGAGACCCAGTACTTC.